One T cell receptor (beta chain) is described in this entry. This clone came up once. It lacks a known antigen. No base quality values were provided; no much bigger clone lies one nucleotide off. TCRbeta CDR3 regions were amplified from genomic DNA by means of the immunoSEQ Assay, a bias-controlled multiplex PCR. The original pipeline was this. The number of nucleated cells in each sample was estimated by amplification of reference gene primers within the assay. Sequence reads were collapsed and filtered to measure the absolute abundance of every unique TCRbeta CDR3 rearrangement. For each sample, productive Simpson clonality was calculated as the square root of Simpson's diversity index over productive rearrangements. In its TCRdb copy, this immuneACCESS table keeps in-frame sequences only and misses some clones. Where compared with another copy, unresolved V genes explain less than half of these, and the others have no known cause. Clone size and V and J calls were adopted from that table, with D and trimming inferred from the DNA. The sample table shows more than 150,000 clones, and 85% to 90% are seen once. The top ten constitute 0.62% of the sample.

This entry belongs to a study of blood T cell repertoires in COVID-19 (dated by TCRdb to about 2020). Study-wide context: Samples from collaborators originated in the United States, Italy and Spain and spanned both the acute and convalescent phases of COVID-19. The prospective study material was composed of cDNA or gDNA derived from T cells, B-cell-depleted T cells, or PBMCs. The dataset comprised deeply sampled blood TCRbeta repertoires from subjects exposed to, actively infected with, or recovered from COVID-19. The repertoires were released in a freely available public database intended as a resource for research on the immune response to SARS-CoV-2. The samples were drawn from two sources: the first 160 participants of the ongoing ImmuneRACE study, and 1,254 subjects contributed by 6 global collaborators. A de-identified subject ID, COVID-19 status, age in years and sex were almost always included in the sample metadata. HLA class I and class II types, where available, came from metadata supplied by the sample provider rather than from assay-based typing.

Study-wide findings and limitations: The amount of clinical and demographic metadata varied by source and participant and was provided uncurated.

From the cysteine up to the valine, the CDR3 has a length of 13 residues. The kept DNA is CDR3 alone, 39 bases in frame from the first base. The junction carries 15 bases between V and J, which are trimmed by 7 bases and 5 bases respectively. CDR1 is given as SNHLY and CDR2 as FYNNEI, both from the germline V gene. Each collaborating institution followed its own protocols to collect whole blood in K2EDTA tubes. For TCRbeta analysis, collaborators shipped samples in one of three forms: frozen whole blood, isolated PBMCs, or DNA extracted from either of those sample types. This clonotype was obtained from a man aged 50-59 years with acute or convalescent COVID-19. The sample consisted of peripheral blood. The chain uses TRBV2 and TRBJ2-7; the best D guess is TRBD1, with 6 bases matching. Here is the DNA: TGTGCCAGCAACTTACAGGGTCGGGACGAGCAGTACGTC. The translation is CASNLQGRDEQYV.